These 2 T cell receptor beta chains share one sample of origin, sequenced in a study of cytomegalovirus exposure and HLA in healthy donors. Use of 60 Vbeta and 13 Jbeta primers characterized the PCR. The table came from immunoSEQ multiplex PCR; TCRdb's copy has only in-frame clones and leaves some out. Of 65,000 to 70,000 clones listed, around 77% are singletons. The specimen was PBMCs. These receptors were collected from a man between 45 and 60 years old in good health and CMV-seronegative.

As concerns this clone: This sample includes further DNA sequences coding for the same CDR3. V and J are TRBV2 and TRBJ2-7; the D gene is possibly TRBD2 (6 bases). The germline V and J ends were trimmed by 4 bases and 2 bases, with 12 bases remaining between them. In germline, CDR1 is SNHLY, CDR2 FYNNEI. The CDR3 is 14 amino acids. CDR3 in amino acids: CASSGRLATYEQYF. The DNA of the CDR3 is TGTGCCAGCAGTGGTAGGCTAGCGACCTACGAGCAGTACTTC. Together with reference TRBV2 and TRBJ2-7, the CDR3 gives the full variable domain: EPEVTQTPSHQVTQMGQEVILRCVPISNHLYFYWYRQILGQKVEFLVSFYNNEISEKSEIFDDQFSVERPDGSNFTLKIRSTKLEDSAMYFCASSGRLATYEQYFGPGTRLTVT.

Only one count was recorded for this clone. This rearrangement joins TRBV4-2 to TRBJ2-1; 9 positions match TRBD2. CDR1 is LGHNA and CDR2 is YNFKEQ in the germline V gene. The CDR3 is 16 residues long. J lost 4 bases, V lost 0 bases, and 4 bases had no gene match. The CDR3 DNA sequence: TGTGCCAGCAGCCAAGATTGGAGCGGGGGGTACAATGAGCAGTTCTTC. This gives the protein CASSQDWSGGYNEQFF.